Following are 31 T cell receptor beta chains from one sample sequenced in a study of T cells of healthy individuals. Each CDR3 protein gets one entry after TCRdb re-called the 5' RACE reads with MiXCR. The repertoire consists of about 96,000 distinct CDR3 sequences, with roughly 15% occurring once and the leading ten covering roughly 6.1%. The receptor source for this set is a human donor in good health.

Only a few counts were recorded for this clonotype. The chain joins TRBV28 to TRBJ1-2; no clear D gene. V was pared by 6 bases and J by 2 bases, with 16 bases between. Germline assignment: CDR1 MDHEN and CDR2 SYDVKM. The CDR3 consists of 15 residues. The CDR3, as DNA: TGTGCCAGCAGCTCCTCCGGGTTCGGGAACTATGGCTACACCTTC. It codes for CASSSSGFGNYGYTF.

This clonotype showed up just a few times. This sequence joins TRBV28 and TRBJ2-1, with TRBD1 identical over 7 bases. This CDR3 spans 13 amino acids. The junction had 1 base not matched to a gene; V was cut back by 5 bases and J by 3 bases. Germline values: CDR1 MDHEN, CDR2 SYDVKM. In DNA form, the CDR3 reads TGTGCCAGCAGTCGGGACAGCTACAATGAGCAGTTCTTC. Protein sequence: CASSRDSYNEQFF.

In this sample, this clonotype turned up a few times. The genes are TRBV5-6 and TRBJ2-7; tentatively, D is TRBD2 (5 bases). The germline gives CDR1 SGHDT, CDR2 YYEEEE. V was cut by 3 bases and J by 5 bases, with 15 bases left in between. CDR3 length: 14 residues. The CDR3 DNA sequence: TGTGCCAGCAGCTACCCTTTGGCGGGCCACGAGCAGTACTTC. This sequence encodes CASSYPLAGHEQYF.

This clonotype came up a few times. This sequence joins TRBV7-9 and TRBJ2-3; 8 bases are a match to TRBD2. Germline V CDR1 and CDR2: SEHNR, FQNEAQ (reference sequence). The junction had 7 bases not matched to a gene; V was cut back by 4 bases and J by 4 bases. CDR3 length: 15 residues. The CDR3 is CASSSGVLAADTQYF. CDR3 nucleotide sequence: TGTGCCAGCAGCTCGGGGGTACTAGCGGCAGATACGCAGTATTTT.

This clonotype was detected ten times or more. This rearrangement joins TRBV12-3 or TRBV12-4 to TRBJ1-6; 7 bases are shared with TRBD1. The CDR3 has 16 residues. With 5 bases clipped from V and 9 bases from J, the junction kept 13 bases outside the gene matches. The CDR3 spells CASSLLRTGESSPLHF. The CDR3 region has the DNA TGTGCCAGCAGTCTGCTCCGGACAGGAGAAAGTTCACCCCTCCACTTT.

In this sample, this clonotype turned up a few times. The rearrangement joins TRBV4-3 to TRBJ2-1; TRBD2 matches at 7 bases. The trim removed 0 bases at V and 3 bases at J, leaving 5 bases unmatched. CDR1 is LGHNA, CDR2 YSLEER, per germline. The CDR3 loop spans 16 amino acids. CDR3 in amino acids: CASSQEAGPFYNEQFF. The CDR3 nucleotides are TGCGCCAGCAGCCAAGAAGCGGGACCATTCTACAATGAGCAGTTCTTC.

This clonotype occurred many times. The chain has TRBV4-2 and TRBJ2-3; 10 nucleotides agree with TRBD2. V trimming: 4 bases; J trimming: 2 bases; junction bases outside the gene matches: 9. Germline CDR1 LGHNA, CDR2 YNFKEQ. The CDR3 is 17 amino acids. The CDR3 region is CASSPSGGDLNTDTQYF. The CDR3 DNA is TGTGCCAGCAGCCCTAGCGGGGGCGACCTTAACACAGATACGCAGTATTTT.

This clonotype has more than one count but fewer than ten. This chain links TRBV6-2 or TRBV6-3 with TRBJ1-5, with D hard to call. This CDR3 is built from 13 residues. Looked up from germline, CDR1 is MNHEY and CDR2 is SVGEGT. V lost 2 bases, J lost 7 bases, and 9 bases lay in between. This CDR3 is CASSYAQGQPQHF. In DNA form, the CDR3 reads TGTGCCAGCAGTTACGCCCAAGGGCAGCCCCAGCATTTT.

This chain connects TRBV5-6 to TRBJ2-7; 9 nucleotides line up with TRBD2. V lost 7 bases and J lost 2; bases outside the gene matches: 10. Germline CDR1 reads SGHDT; CDR2 reads YYEEEE. CDR3 length: 15 residues. DNA for the CDR3: TGTGCCAGCGGCCCGCGGGGGGGTGCCACCTACGAGCAGTACTTC. Protein sequence: CASGPRGGATYEQYF.

This chain uses TRBV7-2 with TRBJ2-5; unclear D gene. The CDR3 spans 14 residues. Germline loops: CDR1 SGHTA, CDR2 FQGNSA. With 1 base removed from V and 2 bases from J, the gap between germline ends came to 8 bases. The CDR3 nucleotides read TGTGCCAGCAGCTTAGATCCCTCGCAAGAGACCCAGTACTTC. Translating it yields CASSLDPSQETQYF.

This clonotype has just a few counts. This chain links TRBV27 with TRBJ2-2; 10 bases agree with TRBD2. This CDR3 spans 14 amino acids. Trimming at V came to 4 bases and at J to 6 bases, leaving 2 bases not matched to a gene. The V gene's germline CDR1 is MNHEY and CDR2 SMNVEV (reference sequence). The CDR3 region is CASSYSGRSGELFF. CDR3 coding DNA: TGTGCCAGCAGTTATAGCGGGAGGTCCGGGGAGCTGTTTTTT.

The table lists this clonotype with a few counts. This sequence joins TRBV9 and TRBJ2-5; TRBD2 matches at 10 bases. Trimming cost V 0 bases and J 1 base; bases outside gene matches: 9. The CDR3 contains 18 residues. The germline gives CDR1 SGDLS, CDR2 YYNGEE. The CDR3 coding sequence is TGTGCCAGCAGCGTAGCTGCTGTAGCGGGGGGTGGCCAAGAGACCCAGTACTTC. Translated: CASSVAAVAGGGQETQYF.

This clonotype was seen a few times. This chain uses TRBV6-1 with TRBJ2-7; D is possibly TRBD1 (6 bases). Germline CDR1 and CDR2: MNHNS and SASEGT. This CDR3 has 12 residues. Trimming removed 10 bases at V and 2 bases at J, with 12 bases between. The chain's CDR3 is CATSYRAYEQYF. The CDR3 region has the DNA TGTGCCACCTCCTACAGGGCCTACGAGCAGTACTTC.

In its sample, this clonotype was seen many times. This chain links TRBV6-6 with TRBJ1-5; D gene unclear. The CDR3 runs 14 residues. The V gene's germline CDR1 is MNHNY and CDR2 SVGAGI (reference sequence). V lost 0 bases, J lost 1 base, and 4 bases lay in between. This CDR3 reads CASSYSKSNQPQHF. In DNA, the CDR3 is TGTGCCAGCAGTTACTCGAAAAGCAATCAGCCCCAGCATTTT.

This clonotype came up a few times. The V and J genes are TRBV5-6 and TRBJ2-1, with D possibly TRBD1 on 6 matching bases. Germline-derived CDR1 and CDR2 are SGHDT and YYEEEE. Trimming pared 4 bases from V and 5 bases from J, leaving 13 bases between. The CDR3 is 14 residues long. This CDR3 is CASSPLRDNNEQFF. CDR3 coding DNA: TGTGCCAGCAGCCCGCTCCGGGACAACAATGAGCAGTTCTTC.

V gene TRBV4-2 combines with J gene TRBJ2-1; TRBD1 might be the D (6 bases). Germline-derived CDR1 and CDR2 are LGHNA and YNFKEQ. V lost 0 bases, J lost 6 bases, and 9 bases lay in between. The CDR3 runs 14 residues. CDR3: CASSQDGGFNEQFF. CDR3 nucleotide sequence: TGTGCCAGCAGCCAAGATGGGGGCTTCAATGAGCAGTTCTTC.

The rearrangement links TRBV20-1 to TRBJ2-7; 9 bases are a match to TRBD2. Germline V gives CDR1 DFQATT, CDR2 SNEGSKA (reference sequence). V shed 0 bases, J shed 2 bases, and the junction held 14 bases outside the gene matches. The length of the CDR3 is 18 residues. CDR3 loop: CSARDGGGLAGSPYEQYF. Here the CDR3 DNA reads TGCAGTGCTAGAGACGGGGGGGGCCTAGCGGGATCGCCCTACGAGCAGTACTTC.

This clonotype has more than one count but fewer than ten. CDR3: CASSYNSGGYGYTF. CDR3 nucleotide sequence: TGTGCCAGCAGTTACAACAGCGGCGGCTATGGCTACACCTTC. The chain combines TRBV6-2 or TRBV6-3 with TRBJ1-2; D is undetermined. The CDR3 spans 14 residues. Trimming took 2 bases from V and 4 from J, leaving 11 bases between them. Germline V gene lookup returns CDR1 MNHEY and CDR2 SVGEGT.

This clonotype was detected only a few times. The chain carries TRBV10-3 and TRBJ2-7, with D uncertain. V was pared by 2 bases and J by 4 bases, with 12 bases between. The germline V gene encodes CDR1 ENHRY and CDR2 SYGVKD. The CDR3 is 14 residues long. The CDR3 sequence is CAISEVIARYEQYF. In nucleotides, the CDR3 is TGTGCCATCAGTGAGGTAATAGCTAGGTACGAGCAGTACTTC.

The chain combines TRBV6-5 with TRBJ2-3; D gene uncertain. V dropped 4 bases and J dropped 5 bases, with 4 bases sitting between them. Germline loops: CDR1 MNHEY, CDR2 SVGAGI. The CDR3 spans 11 residues. The DNA of the CDR3 is TGTGCCAGCAGTTGGGGAGATACGCAGTATTTT. Translation gives CASSWGDTQYF.

The chain employs TRBV6-2 or TRBV6-3 and TRBJ2-7; TRBD1 aligns across 7 bases. CDR3 length: 11 amino acids. CDR1 and CDR2 from the germline V gene are MNHEY and SVGEGT. After removal of 5 bases from V and 6 bases from J, the junction contained 1 base not matched to a gene. CDR3 loop: CASSRQGEQYF. CDR3 DNA: TGTGCCAGCAGTCGACAGGGCGAGCAGTACTTC.

The chain employs TRBV10-3 and TRBJ2-2, with no clear D. The germline V gene has CDR1 ENHRY and CDR2 SYGVKD. The CDR3 consists of 16 residues. V was pared by 0 bases and J by 2 bases, with 10 bases between. In DNA form, the CDR3 reads TGTGCCATCAGTGAGTCGGGCGGTTTTAACACCGGGGAGCTGTTTTTT. It translates to CAISESGGFNTGELFF.

This clonotype was counted many times. V usage is TRBV12-3 or TRBV12-4 and J usage is TRBJ1-2, with unresolved D. The CDR3 contains 11 residues. The V and J ends lost 1 base and 4 bases respectively, with 1 base between them. Here the CDR3 reads CASSLGYGYTF. Written as DNA, the CDR3 is TGTGCCAGCAGTTTAGGCTATGGCTACACCTTC.

In regard to this clonotype: It may be a read error: a sequence one base away is much more abundant. V usage is TRBV7-9 and J usage is TRBJ1-2; a weak D match, TRBD1 (5 bases). The CDR3 runs to 13 residues. The germline V gene has CDR1 SEHNR and CDR2 FQNEAQ (reference sequence). The CDR3 spells CASSLSGTYGHTF. The CDR3, as DNA: TGTGCCAGCAGCTTATCTGGGACCTATGGCCACACCTTC.

This clonotype appeared a few times. V usage is TRBV4-3 and J usage is TRBJ2-1; 7 positions match TRBD1. Trimming removed 6 bases from V and 4 bases from J; junction bases left unmatched: 6. The V gene's germline CDR1 is LGHNA and CDR2 YSLEER. The CDR3 has 14 residues. The CDR3: CASRATGVYNEQFF. CDR3 DNA sequence: TGCGCCAGCAGAGCAACAGGGGTGTACAATGAGCAGTTCTTC.

In this sample, this clonotype turned up a few times. This rearrangement joins TRBV4-2 to TRBJ2-1; the D gene is possibly TRBD2 (7 bases). The CDR3 extends over 17 amino acids. From germline, CDR1 is LGHNA and CDR2 YNFKEQ. Trimming removed 0 bases from V and 4 bases from J, with 16 bases in between. The CDR3 region has the DNA TGTGCCAGCAGCCAAGAGGCGGGGGCCTACGGATACAATGAGCAGTTCTTC. Residues: CASSQEAGAYGYNEQFF.

The rearrangement links TRBV4-1 to TRBJ1-5, with 8 positions matching TRBD1. CDR1 is MGHRA and CDR2 is YSYEKL in the germline V gene. The CDR3 runs to 17 residues. V lost 5 bases and J lost 2; bases outside the gene matches: 11. CDR3 loop: CASSSWTGRTGNQPQHF. CDR3 sequence (DNA): TGCGCCAGCAGCTCCTGGACAGGGAGAACGGGCAATCAGCCCCAGCATTTT.

The chain links TRBV19 to TRBJ2-7; D is perhaps TRBD1 (6 bases). The CDR3 loop spans 15 amino acids. Germline values: CDR1 LNHDA, CDR2 SQIVND (reference sequence). V shed 3 bases and J shed 0 bases, with 12 bases lying between them. The CDR3 spells CASSIPGESSYEQYF. CDR3 nucleotide sequence: TGTGCCAGTAGTATCCCAGGGGAGAGCTCCTACGAGCAGTACTTC.

A remark on this clonotype: A much larger clonotype is one base distant, so this may be a read error. The V gene is TRBV7-9, the J gene TRBJ2-6; a possible D gene is TRBD1 (5 bases). There are 13 residues in the CDR3. The V gene's germline CDR1 is SEHNR and CDR2 FQNEAQ (reference sequence). The CDR3 region has the DNA TGTGCCACCCCCTGCTCTGGGGCCAGCGTCCTGACTTTC. It codes for CATPCSGASVLTF.

This clonotype was seen more than once but under ten times. This chain's CDR3 is CASSLDGYEKLFF. CDR3 DNA: TGCGCCAGCAGCTTGGACGGTTATGAAAAACTGTTTTTT. This chain links TRBV5-1 with TRBJ1-4; D is ambiguous. V shed 0 bases and J shed 6 bases, with 6 bases lying between them. CDR1 is SGHRS and CDR2 is YFSETQ in the germline V gene. The CDR3 is made up of 13 amino acids. The variable domain in full, completed from reference TRBV5-1 and TRBJ1-4, reads KAGVTQTPRYLIKTRGQQVTLSCSPISGHRSVSWYQQTPGQGLQFLFEYFSETQRNKGNFPGRFSGRQFSNSRSEMNVSTLELGDSALYLCASSLDGYEKLFFGSGTQLSVL.

J is TRBJ1-2 and V is TRBV20-1, with D perhaps matching TRBD1 (5 bases). Trimming cost V 6 bases and J 8 bases, with 16 bases left between them. Germline lookup yields CDR1 DFQATT and CDR2 SNEGSKA (reference sequence). CDR3 length: 12 residues. CDR3 sequence reads: CSAIRDPRGYTF. As DNA, the CDR3 is TGCAGTGCAATCCGGGACCCTAGGGGCTACACCTTC.